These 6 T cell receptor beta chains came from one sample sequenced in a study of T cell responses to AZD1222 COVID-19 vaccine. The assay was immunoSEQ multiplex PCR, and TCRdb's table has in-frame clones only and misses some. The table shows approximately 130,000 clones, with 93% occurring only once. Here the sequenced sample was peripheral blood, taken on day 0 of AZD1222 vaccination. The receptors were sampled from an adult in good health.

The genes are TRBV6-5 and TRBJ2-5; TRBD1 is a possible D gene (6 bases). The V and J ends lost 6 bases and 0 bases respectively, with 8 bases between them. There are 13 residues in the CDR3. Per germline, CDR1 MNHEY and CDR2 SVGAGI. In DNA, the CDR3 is TGTGCCAGCAGGGACAGCGACCAAGAGACCCAGTACTTC. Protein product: CASRDSDQETQYF.

CDR3 DNA sequence: TGTGCCAGCAAGGAGAATAGCAATCAGCCCCAGCATTTT. As protein: CASKENSNQPQHF. The rearrangement uses TRBV2 and TRBJ1-5; no firm D call. This CDR3 has 13 amino acids. Trimming stripped 7 bases from V and 0 bases from J, with 7 bases between. Germline CDR1 is SNHLY and CDR2 is FYNNEI.

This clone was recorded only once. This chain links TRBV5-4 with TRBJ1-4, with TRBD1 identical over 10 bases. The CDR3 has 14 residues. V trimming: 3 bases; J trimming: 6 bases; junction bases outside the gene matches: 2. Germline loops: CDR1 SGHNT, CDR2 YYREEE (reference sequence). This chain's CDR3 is CASSSDRGHEKLFF. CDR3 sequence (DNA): TGTGCCAGCAGCTCTGACAGGGGGCATGAAAAACTGTTTTTT.

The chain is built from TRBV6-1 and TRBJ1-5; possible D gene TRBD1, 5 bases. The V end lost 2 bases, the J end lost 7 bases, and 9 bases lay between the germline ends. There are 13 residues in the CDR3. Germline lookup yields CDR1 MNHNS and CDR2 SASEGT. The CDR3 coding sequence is TGTGCCAGCAGTGAACCGGGGGGGCAGCCCCAGCATTTT. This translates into CASSEPGGQPQHF.

The CDR3 loop reads CASSWRTSSYNEQFF. The CDR3 bases are TGTGCCAGCAGCTGGAGGACCAGCTCCTACAATGAGCAGTTCTTC. This sequence joins TRBV5-5 and TRBJ2-1, with a weak D call TRBD2 (5 bases). V lost 3 bases, J lost 0 bases, and 10 bases lay in between. Per germline, CDR1 SGHKS and CDR2 YYEKEE (reference sequence). The CDR3 has 15 residues.

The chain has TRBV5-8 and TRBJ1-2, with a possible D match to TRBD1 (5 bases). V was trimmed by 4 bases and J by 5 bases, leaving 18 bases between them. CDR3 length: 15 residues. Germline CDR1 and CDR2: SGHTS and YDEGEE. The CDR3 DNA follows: TGTGCCAGCAGCCCTTGGCAGGGAGCTGGATATGGCTACACCTTC. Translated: CASSPWQGAGYGYTF.